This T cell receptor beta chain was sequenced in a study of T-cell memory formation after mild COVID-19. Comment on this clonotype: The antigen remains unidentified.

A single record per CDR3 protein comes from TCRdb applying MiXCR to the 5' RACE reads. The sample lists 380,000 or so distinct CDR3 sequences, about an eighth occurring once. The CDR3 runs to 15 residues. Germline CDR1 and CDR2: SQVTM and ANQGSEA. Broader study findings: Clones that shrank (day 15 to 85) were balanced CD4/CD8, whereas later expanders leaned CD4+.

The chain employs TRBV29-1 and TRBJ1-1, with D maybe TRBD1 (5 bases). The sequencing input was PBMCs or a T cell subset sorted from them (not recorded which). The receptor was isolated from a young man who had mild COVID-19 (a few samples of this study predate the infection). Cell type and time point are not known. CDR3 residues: CTINKVRQLSTEAFF. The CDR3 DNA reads TGCACCATAAACAAAGTGAGACAGCTAAGCACTGAAGCTTTCTTT.